This entry features one T cell receptor beta chain sequence. Sequencing used immunoSEQ multiplex PCR; TCRdb keeps in-frame clones, though not all of them. The table shows 260,000 or so clones, with 83% occurring only once. Exposed participants came across a COVID-19 case within 2 weeks before study entry. The sample originates from a study of blood T cell repertoires in COVID-19. Overall study context: COVID-19 samples, acute and convalescent, were from the United States, Italy and Spain.

V gave up 5 bases and J gave up 8 bases, with 18 bases separating them. Per germline, CDR1 MDHEN and CDR2 SYDVKM. This CDR3 is built from 14 residues. This TCR was recovered from a woman in her thirties or forties who had been exposed to COVID-19. The V gene is TRBV28, the J gene TRBJ1-1, with D unresolved. Sequencing used PBMCs or T cells enriched from blood (not recorded which). The CDR3 protein is CASSPFTPGREAFF. For the CDR3, the DNA is TGTGCCAGCAGTCCATTCACTCCGGGGAGAGAAGCTTTCTTT.